Presented here are 2 T cell receptor beta chains from one specimen sequenced in a study of blood T cell repertoires in COVID-19. The protocol was immunoSEQ multiplex PCR, while the TCRdb copy is restricted to in-frame clones and leaves out a portion. Of hundreds of thousands of clones listed, 70% to 90% are singletons. The sequenced material came from peripheral blood. The receptor set was obtained from a woman between 18 and 30 years old who had recovered from COVID-19.

This sequence joins TRBV2 and TRBJ2-7; the D is unclear. The CDR3 covers 14 residues. Trimming stripped 3 bases from V and 0 bases from J, with 9 bases between. CDR1 is SNHLY, CDR2 FYNNEI, per germline. This chain's CDR3 is CASSDTPSSYEQYF. The CDR3 DNA reads TGTGCCAGCAGTGACACCCCGAGCTCCTACGAGCAGTACTTC.

This clone was seen more than once but under ten times. V and J are TRBV11-3 and TRBJ2-6; 7 bases are shared with TRBD2. Germline lookup yields CDR1 SGHNT and CDR2 YENEEA. The CDR3 totals 19 residues. The V gene end was trimmed by 3 bases and the J gene end by 0 bases; junction bases not matched to a gene: 11. The CDR3, as DNA: TGTGCCAGCAGCTTGGGCGCGGGGGTAAAGTCCTCTGGGGCCAACGTCCTGACTTTC. Its translation: CASSLGAGVKSSGANVLTF.